This TCR beta chain was identified in a study of T cells in Graves' hyperthyroidism and ophthalmopathy. Study-level points and caveats: A model built on 13 V-J features separated ophthalmopathy from stable hyperthyroidism. Clonotypes that were expanded in thyroid above 0.001 mostly appeared in blood too.

This clonotype was counted a few times. Its antigen is as yet unknown. Researchers amplified the TCR beta CDR3 regions from RNA transcripts. HTBI primers were employed in a first-round RT-PCR of the TCR CDR3. Via MiXCR, TCRdb re-called the multiplex PCR reads, giving one row per CDR3 protein. The sample holds approximately 590,000 distinct CDR3 sequences, around a sixth seen once. The CDR3 runs 13 residues. Trimming stripped 1 base from V and 5 bases from J, with 8 bases between. The V gene's germline CDR1 is SGHVS and CDR2 FNYEAQ. Isolation of PBMCs was performed on around 9.4 ml fresh peripheral blood.

The chain recombines TRBV7-6 with TRBJ2-5, with no clear D. The sequencing sample was made of blood. The TCR was taken from a woman in her thirties with Graves' hyperthyroidism. The CDR3 loop reads CASSLGLWETQYF. In DNA, the CDR3 is TGTGCCAGCAGCTTAGGGCTTTGGGAGACCCAGTACTTC.